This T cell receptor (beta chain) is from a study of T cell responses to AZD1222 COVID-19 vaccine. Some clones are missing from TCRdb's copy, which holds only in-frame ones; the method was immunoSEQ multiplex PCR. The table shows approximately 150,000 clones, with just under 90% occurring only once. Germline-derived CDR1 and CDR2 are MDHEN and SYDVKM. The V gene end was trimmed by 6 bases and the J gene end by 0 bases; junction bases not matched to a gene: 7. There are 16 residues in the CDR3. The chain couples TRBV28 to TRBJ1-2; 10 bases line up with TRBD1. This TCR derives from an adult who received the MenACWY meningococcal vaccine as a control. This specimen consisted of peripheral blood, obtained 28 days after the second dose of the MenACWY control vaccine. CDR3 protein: CASSPTGGYPNYGYTF. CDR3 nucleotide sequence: TGTGCCAGCAGCCCGACAGGGGGCTACCCTAACTATGGCTACACCTTC.